The source of this T cell receptor (beta chain) is a study of cytomegalovirus exposure and HLA in healthy donors. Worth noting for this clone: No antigen is known for it.

Study-level points and caveats: In a later analysis, a missense DCLRE1C variant was linked to TCR beta V- and J-gene trimming.

V lost 7 bases and J lost 6, with 12 bases in between. Germline-derived CDR1 and CDR2 are MDHEN and SYDVKM. The length of the CDR3 is 13 residues. With 60 Vbeta and 13 Jbeta primers, the PCR was carried out. Clones were sequenced by immunoSEQ multiplex PCR, and TCRdb holds only the in-frame ones, with some missing. The table shows fewer than 250,000 clones, with approximately 82% occurring only once. The genes are TRBV28 and TRBJ1-4, with D possibly TRBD1 on 5 matching bases. The receptor was isolated from a woman aged 45-65 years in good health and CMV-seropositive. The sequenced material came from PBMCs. The DNA for the CDR3 is TGTGCCAGCATCGGGGGTAGACATGAAAAACTGTTTTTT. Its protein product is CASIGGRHEKLFF.